The 20 T cell receptor beta chains in this list originate from one sample, sequenced in a study of shared clonotypes between healthy human individuals. The repertoire was sequenced with immunoSEQ multiplex PCR; TCRdb's copy has only in-frame clones and lacks some. The table shows about 1 million clones, with about 75% occurring only once. The specimen was memory CD4+ T cells sorted from blood. The subset here: CD45RA-negative fraction. The receptors come from a man aged 18 to 30 in good health.

The chain couples TRBV28 to TRBJ2-3; 10 bases fit TRBD2. Trimming cost V 2 bases and J 7 bases; bases outside gene matches: 6. This CDR3 is 15 amino acids long. Germline assignment: CDR1 MDHEN and CDR2 SYDVKM. In nucleotides, the CDR3 is TGTGCCAGCAGTTTAATTGCTAGCGGGGGCAATACGCAGTATTTT. This translates into CASSLIASGGNTQYF.

CDR3: CASSPQIVNTEAFF. As DNA, the CDR3 is TGTGCCAGCAGCCCCCAGATAGTGAACACTGAAGCTTTCTTT. This chain uses TRBV5-4 with TRBJ1-1; D remains ambiguous. The CDR3 is 14 amino acids. Per the germline V gene, CDR1 is SGHNT and CDR2 is YYREEE (reference sequence). The V end was cut by 4 bases, the J end by 0 bases, with 10 bases between.

CDR3 loop: CASSPPLAGTYEQYF. The CDR3 nucleotides are TGTGCCAGCTCACCACCGTTAGCGGGGACCTACGAGCAGTACTTC. The chain combines TRBV18 with TRBJ2-7, with TRBD2 identical over 8 bases. The V segment lost 0 bases and the J segment 2 bases; nucleotides outside the gene matches: 3. This CDR3 is 15 amino acids long. The germline V gene encodes CDR1 KGHSH and CDR2 LQKENI.

The chain carries TRBV10-3 and TRBJ2-7, with a tentative D call TRBD2 (5 bases). This CDR3 has 12 residues. Looked up from germline, CDR1 is ENHRY and CDR2 is SYGVKD. V shed 6 bases and J shed 5 bases, with 11 bases lying between them. The CDR3 spells CAIRNTSDEQYF. DNA for the CDR3: TGTGCCATCAGAAACACTAGTGACGAGCAGTACTTC.

The V call is TRBV14, the J call TRBJ2-7; no definite D call. The V gene's germline CDR1 is SGHDN and CDR2 FVKESK. V was shortened by 3 bases and J by 12 bases, with 12 bases between the two germline ends. There are 11 residues in the CDR3. CDR3 in amino acids: CASSQATGRYF. In nucleotides, the CDR3 is TGTGCCAGCAGCCAGGCAACTGGAAGGTACTTC. Combining the CDR3 with reference TRBV14 and TRBJ2-7 gives the whole variable domain EAGVTQFPSHSVIEKGQTVTLRCDPISGHDNLYWYRRVMGKEIKFLLHFVKESKQDESGMPNNRFLAERTGGTYSTLKVQPAELEDSGVYFCASSQATGRYFGPGTRLTVT.

In the case of this clone: Other nucleotide sequences from this sample produce the same CDR3. The rearrangement joins TRBV19 to TRBJ2-6; D is possibly TRBD2 (5 bases). The germline V and J ends were trimmed by 11 bases and 2 bases, with 7 bases remaining between them. There are 12 residues in the CDR3. From germline, CDR1 is LNHDA and CDR2 SQIVND (reference sequence). CDR3 residues: CAAGAGANVLTF. The CDR3 DNA sequence: TGTGCCGCGGGCGCTGGGGCCAACGTCCTGACTTTC.

The chain employs TRBV6-6 and TRBJ2-7; D remains ambiguous. The CDR3 is 14 residues long. V lost 6 bases, J lost 1 base, and 13 bases lay in between. Germline V gene data show CDR1 as MNHNY and CDR2 as SVGAGI (reference sequence). The CDR3 is CASSPRPESYEQYF. The CDR3 nucleotides are TGTGCCAGCAGCCCCCGTCCCGAATCCTACGAGCAGTACTTC.

This clone was recorded only once. The chain uses TRBV19 and TRBJ2-7, with unresolved D. Germline assignment: CDR1 LNHDA and CDR2 SQIVND (reference sequence). This CDR3 spans 14 amino acids. The V and J ends lost 3 bases and 4 bases respectively, with 13 bases between them. In nucleotides, the CDR3 is TGTGCCAGTAGTATCGGGCAGAGAGGTTACGAGCAGTACTTC. Translation gives CASSIGQRGYEQYF.

This clone was counted only a few times. This rearrangement joins TRBV5-1 to TRBJ2-2, with D possibly matching TRBD1 (5 bases). Germline-derived CDR1 and CDR2 are SGHRS and YFSETQ. The germline V and J ends were trimmed by 7 bases and 0 bases, with 10 bases remaining between them. The CDR3 length is 14 residues. The CDR3 nucleotides read TGCGCCAGCCTACTGACAGCGAACACCGGGGAGCTGTTTTTT. Translating it yields CASLLTANTGELFF. The variable domain in full, completed from reference TRBV5-1 and TRBJ2-2, reads KAGVTQTPRYLIKTRGQQVTLSCSPISGHRSVSWYQQTPGQGLQFLFEYFSETQRNKGNFPGRFSGRQFSNSRSEMNVSTLELGDSALYLCASLLTANTGELFFGEGSRLTVL.

The genes are TRBV18 and TRBJ2-1; no clear D gene. The CDR3 extends over 12 amino acids. Germline V gene lookup returns CDR1 KGHSH and CDR2 LQKENI. Deletions cut 5 bases from V and 12 bases from J, with 14 bases between. The DNA for the CDR3 is TGTGCCAGCTCATCACAAGGAGACTGGCAGTTCTTC. It translates to CASSSQGDWQFF.

With respect to this clone: The same CDR3 is also encoded by other DNA sequences in this sample. J is TRBJ2-7 and V is TRBV15, with D maybe TRBD2 (5 bases). V lost 0 bases and J 4 bases, leaving 7 bases between the germline ends. The CDR3 is made up of 13 amino acids. Germline V gene data show CDR1 as LNHNV and CDR2 as YYDKDF (reference sequence). CDR3 sequence reads: CATSRDPGYEQYF. In DNA, the CDR3 is TGTGCCACCAGCAGAGATCCGGGATACGAGCAGTACTTC. The variable domain in full, completed from reference TRBV15 and TRBJ2-7, reads DAMVIQNPRYQVTQFGKPVTLSCSQTLNHNVMYWYQQKSSQAPKLLFHYYDKDFNNEADTPDNFQSRRPNTSFCFLDIRSPGLGDTAMYLCATSRDPGYEQYFGPGTRLTVT.

V is TRBV19 and J is TRBJ2-7; TRBD2 might be the D (6 bases). The CDR3 totals 14 residues. The germline V and J ends were trimmed by 3 bases and 3 bases, with 12 bases remaining between them. The germline gives CDR1 LNHDA, CDR2 SQIVND (reference sequence). Here the CDR3 reads CASSIGGGYYEQYF. The CDR3 nucleotides read TGTGCCAGTAGTATTGGGGGAGGCTACTACGAGCAGTACTTC.

The V and J genes are TRBV4-2 and TRBJ2-1; 8 bases are shared with TRBD1. The CDR3 is 16 residues long. Trimming removed 0 bases from V and 1 base from J; junction bases left unmatched: 2. Germline CDR1 is LGHNA and CDR2 is YNFKEQ. The CDR3 DNA reads TGTGCCAGCAGCCAAGATCGACAGGGGTCCTACAATGAGCAGTTCTTC. Its translation is CASSQDRQGSYNEQFF.

This chain uses TRBV5-4 with TRBJ1-2, with 7 nucleotides matching TRBD1. The trim removed 3 bases at V and 4 bases at J, leaving 3 bases unmatched. This CDR3 spans 13 amino acids. The germline gives CDR1 SGHNT, CDR2 YYREEE (reference sequence). The CDR3 reads CASSWDRTYGYTF. The DNA for the CDR3 is TGTGCCAGCAGCTGGGACAGAACCTATGGCTACACCTTC. Looking up the rest from reference TRBV5-4 and TRBJ1-2 gives the full variable domain: ETGVTQSPTHLIKTRGQQVTLRCSSQSGHNTVSWYQQALGQGPQFIFQYYREEENGRGNFPPRFSGLQFPNYSSELNVNALELDDSALYLCASSWDRTYGYTFGSGTRLTVV.

The chain couples TRBV9 to TRBJ2-1, with D perhaps matching TRBD2 (5 bases). The CDR3 is 15 residues long. V was cut by 0 bases and J by 3 bases, with 10 bases left in between. Germline V lookup: CDR1 SGDLS, CDR2 YYNGEE. CDR3 protein: CASSVGPRGYNEQFF. The CDR3 DNA sequence: TGTGCCAGCAGCGTAGGTCCCCGGGGCTACAATGAGCAGTTCTTC.

The gene calls are TRBV19 and TRBJ2-7; D is unclear. Trimming left V 3 bases short and J 0 bases short, with 6 bases between. CDR1 and CDR2 (germline): LNHDA, SQIVND (reference sequence). The CDR3 has 13 amino acids. CDR3 loop: CASSIGYSYEQYF. The CDR3 coding sequence is TGTGCCAGTAGTATCGGGTACTCCTACGAGCAGTACTTC. The complete variable domain, with remaining parts taken from reference TRBV19 and TRBJ2-7, reads DGGITQSPKYLFRKEGQNVTLSCEQNLNHDAMYWYRQDPGQGLRLIYYSQIVNDFQKGDIAEGYSVSREKKESFPLTVTSAQKNPTAFYLCASSIGYSYEQYFGPGTRLTVT.

Of note for this clone: Additional DNA sequences in this sample encode the identical CDR3. V is TRBV7-2 and J is TRBJ2-7; a weak D match, TRBD1 (6 bases). The CDR3 loop spans 13 amino acids. Trimming shortened V by 2 bases and J by 3 bases, and 8 bases separated the two germline ends. Per the germline V gene, CDR1 is SGHTA and CDR2 is FQGNSA. In DNA, the CDR3 is TGTGCCAGCAGCTTAAGAGGGGGCTACGAGCAGTACTTC. Translating it yields CASSLRGGYEQYF. Using reference TRBV7-2 and TRBJ2-7 for the parts outside the CDR3, the full variable domain is GAGVSQSPSNKVTEKGKDVELRCDPISGHTALYWYRQSLGQGLEFLIYFQGNSAPDKSGLPSDRFSAERTGGSVSTLTIQRTQQEDSAVYLCASSLRGGYEQYFGPGTRLTVT.

About this clone: Within the sample, other DNA sequences also encode this same CDR3. The chain recombines TRBV11-3 with TRBJ2-1, with D hard to call. CDR3 length: 13 residues. The germline gives CDR1 SGHNT, CDR2 YENEEA. The V and J ends lost 5 bases and 2 bases respectively, with 7 bases between them. The CDR3 here is CASSLGPYNEQFF. In nucleotides, the CDR3 is TGTGCCAGCAGCCTGGGTCCCTACAATGAGCAGTTCTTC.

This clone has just a few counts. The chain recombines TRBV7-2 with TRBJ1-6; D remains unclear. Germline assignment: CDR1 SGHTA and CDR2 FQGNSA. The CDR3 totals 17 residues. V lost 0 bases, J lost 0 bases, and 9 bases lay in between. The CDR3 reads CASSLARPSSYNSPLHF. For the CDR3, the DNA is TGTGCCAGCAGCTTAGCCAGGCCGAGCTCCTATAATTCACCCCTCCACTTT.

To note about this clone: This specimen includes other DNA sequences encoding the same CDR3. For the CDR3, the DNA is TGTGCCAGCTCCTCAAACACCGGGGAGCTGTTTTTT. This sequence encodes CASSSNTGELFF. This chain connects TRBV7-2 to TRBJ2-2; D gene uncertain. Per germline, CDR1 SGHTA and CDR2 FQGNSA. This CDR3 contains 12 residues. Trimming cost V 8 bases and J 2 bases, with 6 bases left between them. Full variable domain (rest looked up from reference TRBV7-2 and TRBJ2-2): GAGVSQSPSNKVTEKGKDVELRCDPISGHTALYWYRQSLGQGLEFLIYFQGNSAPDKSGLPSDRFSAERTGGSVSTLTIQRTQQEDSAVYLCASSSNTGELFFGEGSRLTVL.